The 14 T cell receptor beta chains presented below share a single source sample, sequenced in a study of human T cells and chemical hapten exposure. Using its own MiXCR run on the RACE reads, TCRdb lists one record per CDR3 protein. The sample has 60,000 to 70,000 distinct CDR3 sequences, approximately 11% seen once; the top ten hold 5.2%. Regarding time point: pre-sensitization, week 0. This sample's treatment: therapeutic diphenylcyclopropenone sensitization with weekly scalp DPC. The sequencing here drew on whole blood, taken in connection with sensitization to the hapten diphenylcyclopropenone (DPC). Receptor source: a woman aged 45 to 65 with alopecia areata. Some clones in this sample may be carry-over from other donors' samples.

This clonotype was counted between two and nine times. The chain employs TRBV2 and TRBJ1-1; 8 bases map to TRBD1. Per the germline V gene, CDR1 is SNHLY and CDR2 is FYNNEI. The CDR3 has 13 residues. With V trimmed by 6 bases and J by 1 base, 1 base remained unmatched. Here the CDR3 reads CASRGQGNTEAFF. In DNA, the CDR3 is TGTGCCAGCAGAGGACAGGGGAACACTGAAGCTTTCTTT.

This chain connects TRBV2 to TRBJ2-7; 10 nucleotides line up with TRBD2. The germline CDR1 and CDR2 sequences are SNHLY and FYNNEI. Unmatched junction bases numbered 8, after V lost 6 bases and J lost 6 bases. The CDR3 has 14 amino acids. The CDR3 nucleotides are TGTGCCAGCAGACTACTAGCGGGAATGGGCGAGCAGTACTTC. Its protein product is CASRLLAGMGEQYF.

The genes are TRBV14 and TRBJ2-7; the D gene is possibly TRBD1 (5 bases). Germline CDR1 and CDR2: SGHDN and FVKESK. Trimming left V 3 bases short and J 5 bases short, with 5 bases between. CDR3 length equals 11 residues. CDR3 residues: CASSHRDEQYF. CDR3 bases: TGTGCCAGCAGCCACAGGGACGAGCAGTACTTC. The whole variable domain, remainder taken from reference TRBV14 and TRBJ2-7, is EAGVTQFPSHSVIEKGQTVTLRCDPISGHDNLYWYRRVMGKEIKFLLHFVKESKQDESGMPNNRFLAERTGGTYSTLKVQPAELEDSGVYFCASSHRDEQYFGPGTRLTVT.

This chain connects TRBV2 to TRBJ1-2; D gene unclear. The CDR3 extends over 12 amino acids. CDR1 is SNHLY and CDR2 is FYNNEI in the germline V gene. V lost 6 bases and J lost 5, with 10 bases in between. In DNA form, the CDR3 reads TGTGCCAGCAGAGGCCCTCCTTATGGCTACACCTTC. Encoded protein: CASRGPPYGYTF.

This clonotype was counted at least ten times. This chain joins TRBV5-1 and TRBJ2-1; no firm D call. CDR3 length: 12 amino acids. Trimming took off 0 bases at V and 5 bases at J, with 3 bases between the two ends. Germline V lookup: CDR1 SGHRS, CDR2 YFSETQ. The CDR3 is CASSLEHNEQFF. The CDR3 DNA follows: TGCGCCAGCAGCTTGGAGCACAATGAGCAGTTCTTC.

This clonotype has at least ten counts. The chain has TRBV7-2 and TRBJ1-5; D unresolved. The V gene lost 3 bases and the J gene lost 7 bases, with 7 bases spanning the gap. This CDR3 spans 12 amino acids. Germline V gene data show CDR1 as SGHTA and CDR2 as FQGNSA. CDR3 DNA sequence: TGTGCCAGCAGCTTGGTGTTACAGCCCCAGCATTTT. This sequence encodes CASSLVLQPQHF.

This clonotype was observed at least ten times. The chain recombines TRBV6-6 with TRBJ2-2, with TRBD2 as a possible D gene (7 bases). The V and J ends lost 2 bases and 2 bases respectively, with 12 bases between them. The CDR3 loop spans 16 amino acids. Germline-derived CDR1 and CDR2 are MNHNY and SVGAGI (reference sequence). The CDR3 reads CASSYKGGGNTGELFF. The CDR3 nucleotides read TGTGCCAGCAGTTACAAGGGAGGGGGAAACACCGGGGAGCTGTTTTTT.

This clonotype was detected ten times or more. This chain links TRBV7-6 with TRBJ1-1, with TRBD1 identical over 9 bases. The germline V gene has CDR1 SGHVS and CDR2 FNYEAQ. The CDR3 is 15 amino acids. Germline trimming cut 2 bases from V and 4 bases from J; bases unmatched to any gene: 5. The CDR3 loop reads CASSLSGTGPTEAFF. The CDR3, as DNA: TGTGCCAGCAGCTTATCCGGGACAGGGCCCACTGAAGCTTTCTTT.

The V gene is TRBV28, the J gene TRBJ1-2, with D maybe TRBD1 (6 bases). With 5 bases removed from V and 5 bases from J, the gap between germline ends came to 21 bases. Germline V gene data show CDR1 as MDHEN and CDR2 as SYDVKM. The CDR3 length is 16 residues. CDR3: CASSPPVGGGRYGYTF. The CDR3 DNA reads TGTGCCAGCAGTCCGCCGGTGGGGGGCGGACGGTATGGCTACACCTTC.

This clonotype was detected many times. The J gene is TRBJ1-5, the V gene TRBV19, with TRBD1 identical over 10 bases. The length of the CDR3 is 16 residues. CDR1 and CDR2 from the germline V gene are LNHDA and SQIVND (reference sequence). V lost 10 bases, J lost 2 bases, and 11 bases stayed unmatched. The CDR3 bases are TGTGCCACAGGGGGACAGGGGTTGAGTGGCAATCAGCCCCAGCATTTT. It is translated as CATGGQGLSGNQPQHF.

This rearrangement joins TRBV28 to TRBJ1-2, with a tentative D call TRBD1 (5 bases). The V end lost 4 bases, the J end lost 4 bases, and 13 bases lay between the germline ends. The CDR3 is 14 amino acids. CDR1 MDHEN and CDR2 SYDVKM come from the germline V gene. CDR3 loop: CASSSTDPLYGYTF. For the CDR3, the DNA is TGTGCCAGCAGTTCGACAGACCCCCTCTATGGCTACACCTTC.

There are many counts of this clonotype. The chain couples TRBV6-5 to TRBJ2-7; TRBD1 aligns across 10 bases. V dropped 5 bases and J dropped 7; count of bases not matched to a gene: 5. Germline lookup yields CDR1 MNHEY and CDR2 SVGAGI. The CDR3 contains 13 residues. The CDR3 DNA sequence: TGTGCCAGCAGTACCCGGGACAGGGGAGAGCAGTACTTC. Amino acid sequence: CASSTRDRGEQYF.

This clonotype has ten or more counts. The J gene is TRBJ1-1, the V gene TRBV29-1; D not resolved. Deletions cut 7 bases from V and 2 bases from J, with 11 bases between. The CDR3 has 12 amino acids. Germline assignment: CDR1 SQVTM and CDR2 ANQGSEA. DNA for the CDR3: TGCAGCGGTTGGGAGATTAACACTGAAGCTTTCTTT. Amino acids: CSGWEINTEAFF.

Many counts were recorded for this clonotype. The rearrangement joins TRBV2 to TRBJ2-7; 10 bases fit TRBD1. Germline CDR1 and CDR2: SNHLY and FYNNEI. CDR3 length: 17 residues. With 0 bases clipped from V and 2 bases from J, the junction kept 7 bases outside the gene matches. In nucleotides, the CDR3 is TGTGCCAGCAGTGAAGCGCTTTGGGGACAGGGGACCTACGAGCAGTACTTC. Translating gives CASSEALWGQGTYEQYF. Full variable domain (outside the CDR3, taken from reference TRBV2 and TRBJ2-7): EPEVTQTPSHQVTQMGQEVILRCVPISNHLYFYWYRQILGQKVEFLVSFYNNEISEKSEIFDDQFSVERPDGSNFTLKIRSTKLEDSAMYFCASSEALWGQGTYEQYFGPGTRLTVT.